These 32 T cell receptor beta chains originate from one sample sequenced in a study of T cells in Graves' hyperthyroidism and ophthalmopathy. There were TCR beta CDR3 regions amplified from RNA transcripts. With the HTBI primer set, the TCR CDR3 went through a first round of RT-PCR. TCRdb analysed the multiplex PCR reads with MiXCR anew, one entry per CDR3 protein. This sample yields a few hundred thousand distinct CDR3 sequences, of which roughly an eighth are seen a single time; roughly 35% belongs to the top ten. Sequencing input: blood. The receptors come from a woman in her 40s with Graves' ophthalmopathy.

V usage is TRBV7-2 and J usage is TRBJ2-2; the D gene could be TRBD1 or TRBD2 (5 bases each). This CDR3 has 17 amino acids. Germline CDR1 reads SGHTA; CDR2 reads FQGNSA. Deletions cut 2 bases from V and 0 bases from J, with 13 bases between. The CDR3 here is CASSLRGPRANTGELFF. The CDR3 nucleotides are TGTGCCAGCAGCTTAAGGGGACCCAGAGCGAACACCGGGGAGCTGTTTTTT.

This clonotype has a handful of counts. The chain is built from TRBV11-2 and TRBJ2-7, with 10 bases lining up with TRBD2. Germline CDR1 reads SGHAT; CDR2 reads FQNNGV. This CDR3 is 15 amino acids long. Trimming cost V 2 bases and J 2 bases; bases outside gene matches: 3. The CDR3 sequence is CASSLSSGGPYEQYF. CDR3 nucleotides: TGTGCCAGCAGCTTATCTAGCGGGGGCCCCTACGAGCAGTACTTC.

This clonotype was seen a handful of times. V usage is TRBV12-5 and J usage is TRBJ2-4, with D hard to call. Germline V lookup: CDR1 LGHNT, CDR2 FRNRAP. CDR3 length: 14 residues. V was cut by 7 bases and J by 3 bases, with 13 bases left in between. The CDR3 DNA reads TGTGCTAGTGCCTTGCGATTTGACAAAAACATTCAGTACTTC. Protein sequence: CASALRFDKNIQYF.

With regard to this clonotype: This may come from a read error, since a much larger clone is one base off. The CDR3 here is CACTENEKLFF. CDR3 sequence (DNA): TGTGCCTGCACCGAAAATGAAAAACTGTTTTTT. This rearrangement joins TRBV2 to TRBJ1-4; no firm D call. Trimming stripped 11 bases from V and 5 bases from J, with 9 bases between. The CDR3 is 11 residues long. Germline V lookup: CDR1 SNHLY, CDR2 FYNNEI.

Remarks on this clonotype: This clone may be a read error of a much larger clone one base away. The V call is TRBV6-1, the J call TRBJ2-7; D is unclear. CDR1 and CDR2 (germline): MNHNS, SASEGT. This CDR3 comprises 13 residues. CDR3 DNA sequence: TGTGCCAGCGCCCATGTGGCGTCCTACGATCAGTACTTC. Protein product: CASAHVASYDQYF.

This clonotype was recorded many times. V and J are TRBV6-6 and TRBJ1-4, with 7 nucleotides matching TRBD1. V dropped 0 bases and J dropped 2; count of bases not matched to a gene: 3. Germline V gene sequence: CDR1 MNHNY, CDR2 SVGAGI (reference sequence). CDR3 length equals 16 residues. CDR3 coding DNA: TGTGCCAGCAGTTACTCCGCAGGGGGGACTAATGAAAAACTGTTTTTT. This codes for CASSYSAGGTNEKLFF.

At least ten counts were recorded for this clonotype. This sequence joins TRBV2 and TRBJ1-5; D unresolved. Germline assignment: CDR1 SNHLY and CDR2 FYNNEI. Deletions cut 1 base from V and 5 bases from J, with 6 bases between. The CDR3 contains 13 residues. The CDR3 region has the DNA TGTGCCAGCAGTGAAGTCGGGTATCAGCCCCAGCATTTT. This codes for CASSEVGYQPQHF. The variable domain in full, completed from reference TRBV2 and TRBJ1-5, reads EPEVTQTPSHQVTQMGQEVILRCVPISNHLYFYWYRQILGQKVEFLVSFYNNEISEKSEIFDDQFSVERPDGSNFTLKIRSTKLEDSAMYFCASSEVGYQPQHFGDGTRLSIL.

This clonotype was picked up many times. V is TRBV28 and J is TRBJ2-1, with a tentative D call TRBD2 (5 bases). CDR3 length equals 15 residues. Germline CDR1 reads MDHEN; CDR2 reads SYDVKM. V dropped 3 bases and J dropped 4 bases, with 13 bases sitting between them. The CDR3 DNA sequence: TGTGCCAGCAGTTTGGCGGGCGCAAGGTACAATGAGCAGTTCTTC. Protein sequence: CASSLAGARYNEQFF.

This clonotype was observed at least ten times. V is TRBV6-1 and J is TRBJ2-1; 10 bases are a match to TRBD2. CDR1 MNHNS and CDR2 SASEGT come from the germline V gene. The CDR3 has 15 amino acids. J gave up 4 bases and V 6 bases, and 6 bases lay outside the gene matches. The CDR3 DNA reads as TGTGCCAGCAGATCTACTAGCGGGATTTACAATGAGCAGTTCTTC. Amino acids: CASRSTSGIYNEQFF.

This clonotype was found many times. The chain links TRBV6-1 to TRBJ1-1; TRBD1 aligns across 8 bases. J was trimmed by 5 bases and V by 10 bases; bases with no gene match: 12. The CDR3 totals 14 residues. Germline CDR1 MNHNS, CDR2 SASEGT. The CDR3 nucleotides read TGTGCCACCGGACAGGGTCGGTATGGTACTGAAGCTTTCTTT. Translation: CATGQGRYGTEAFF.

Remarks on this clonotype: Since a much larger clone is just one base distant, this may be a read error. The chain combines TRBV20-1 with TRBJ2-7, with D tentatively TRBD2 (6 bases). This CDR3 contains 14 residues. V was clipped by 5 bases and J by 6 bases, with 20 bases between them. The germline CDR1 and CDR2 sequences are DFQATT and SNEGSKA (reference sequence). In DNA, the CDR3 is TGCAGTGCTCGGCAAGGGCCGGGAGTCGGCGAGCAGTACTTC. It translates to CSARQGPGVGEQYF.

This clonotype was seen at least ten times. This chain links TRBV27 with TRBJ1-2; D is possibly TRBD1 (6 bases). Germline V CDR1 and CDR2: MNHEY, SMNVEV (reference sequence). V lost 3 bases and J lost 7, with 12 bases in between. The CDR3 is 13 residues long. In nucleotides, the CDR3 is TGTGCCAGCAGTTTCCCCAGGGGAATTGGCTACACCTTC. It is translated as CASSFPRGIGYTF.

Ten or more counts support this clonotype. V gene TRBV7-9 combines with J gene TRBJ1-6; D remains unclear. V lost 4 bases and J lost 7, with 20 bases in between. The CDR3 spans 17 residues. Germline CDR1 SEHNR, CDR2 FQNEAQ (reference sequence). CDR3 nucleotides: TGTGCCAGCAGCTCCTCAATGATGGGTCTTGGGAATTCACCCCTCCACTTT. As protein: CASSSSMMGLGNSPLHF.

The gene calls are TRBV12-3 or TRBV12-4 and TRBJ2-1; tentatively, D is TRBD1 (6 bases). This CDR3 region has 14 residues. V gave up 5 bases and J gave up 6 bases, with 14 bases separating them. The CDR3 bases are TGTGCCAGCAGTCGCGGACAGAGTTCCAATGAGCAGTTCTTC. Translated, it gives CASSRGQSSNEQFF.

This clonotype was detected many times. The CDR3 nucleotides are TGTGCCAGCAGTTTAGAGGACAGGGCAGGCGAGCAGTACTTC. Protein product: CASSLEDRAGEQYF. The chain recombines TRBV12-3 or TRBV12-4 with TRBJ2-7, with 8 bases lining up with TRBD1. The CDR3 covers 14 residues. Trimming cost V 1 base and J 6 bases; bases outside gene matches: 5.

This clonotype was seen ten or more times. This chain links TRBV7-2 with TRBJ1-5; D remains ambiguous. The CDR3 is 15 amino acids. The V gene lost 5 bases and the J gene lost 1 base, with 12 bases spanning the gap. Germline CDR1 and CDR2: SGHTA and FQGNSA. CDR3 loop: CASSPDIISNQPQHF. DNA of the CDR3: TGTGCCAGCAGCCCCGACATAATAAGCAATCAGCCCCAGCATTTT.

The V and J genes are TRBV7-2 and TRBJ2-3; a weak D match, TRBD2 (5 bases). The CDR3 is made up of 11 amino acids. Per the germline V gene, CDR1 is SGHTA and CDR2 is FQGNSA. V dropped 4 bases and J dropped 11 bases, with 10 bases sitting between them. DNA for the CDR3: TGTGCCAGCAGCTCCGGGGAAAAGCAGTATTTT. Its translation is CASSSGEKQYF. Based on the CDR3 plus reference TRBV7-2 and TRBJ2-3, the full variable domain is GAGVSQSPSNKVTEKGKDVELRCDPISGHTALYWYRQSLGQGLEFLIYFQGNSAPDKSGLPSDRFSAERTGGSVSTLTIQRTQQEDSAVYLCASSSGEKQYFGPGTRLTVL.

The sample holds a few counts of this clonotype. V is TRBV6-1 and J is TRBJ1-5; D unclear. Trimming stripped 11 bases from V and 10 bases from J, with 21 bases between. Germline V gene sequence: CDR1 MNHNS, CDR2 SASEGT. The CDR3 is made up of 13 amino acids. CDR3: CAPVSRPLVPQHF. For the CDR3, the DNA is TGTGCCCCGGTCAGTCGGCCACTCGTCCCCCAGCATTTT.

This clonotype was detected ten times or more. The CDR3 DNA follows: TGTGCCAGCAGTGAATTCTACGAGCAGTACTTC. This sequence encodes CASSEFYEQYF. The V and J genes are TRBV6-1 and TRBJ2-7; D is undetermined. The germline CDR1 and CDR2 sequences are MNHNS and SASEGT. V was clipped by 2 bases and J by 3 bases, with 2 bases between them. This CDR3 spans 11 amino acids.

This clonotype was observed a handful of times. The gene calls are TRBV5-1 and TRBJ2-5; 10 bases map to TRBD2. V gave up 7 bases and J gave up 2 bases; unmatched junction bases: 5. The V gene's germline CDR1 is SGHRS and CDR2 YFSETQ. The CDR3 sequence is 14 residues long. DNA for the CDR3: TGCGCCAGCCGCCGAGCGGGGGGGCAAGAGACCCAGTACTTC. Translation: CASRRAGGQETQYF.

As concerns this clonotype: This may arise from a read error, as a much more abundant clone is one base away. CDR3 sequence: CASSPSLPGNTEAFF. The CDR3 region has the DNA TGTGCCAGCAGCCCCTCCCTGCCGGGGAACACTGAAGCTTTCTTT. The chain joins TRBV3-1 to TRBJ1-1, with D hard to call. This CDR3 contains 15 residues. CDR1 and CDR2 (germline): LGHDT, YNNKEL (reference sequence). The germline V and J ends were trimmed by 4 bases and 1 base, with 13 bases remaining between them.

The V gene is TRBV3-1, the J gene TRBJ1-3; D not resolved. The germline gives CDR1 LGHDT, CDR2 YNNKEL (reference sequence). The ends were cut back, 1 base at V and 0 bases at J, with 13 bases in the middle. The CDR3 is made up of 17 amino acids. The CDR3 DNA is TGTGCCAGCAGCCAAGTTCGGGCGGGATACTCTGGAAACACCATATATTTT. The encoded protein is CASSQVRAGYSGNTIYF.

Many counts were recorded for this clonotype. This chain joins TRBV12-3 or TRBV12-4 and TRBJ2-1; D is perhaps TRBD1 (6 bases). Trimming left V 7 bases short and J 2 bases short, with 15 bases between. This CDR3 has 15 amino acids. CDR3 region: CASTKRGNAYNEQFF. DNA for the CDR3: TGTGCCAGCACCAAGAGGGGGAATGCCTACAATGAGCAGTTCTTC.

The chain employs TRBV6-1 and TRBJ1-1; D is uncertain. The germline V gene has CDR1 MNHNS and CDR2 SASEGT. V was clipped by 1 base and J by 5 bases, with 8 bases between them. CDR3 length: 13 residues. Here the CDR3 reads CASSEERSTEAFF. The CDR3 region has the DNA TGTGCCAGCAGTGAAGAACGTAGTACTGAAGCTTTCTTT.

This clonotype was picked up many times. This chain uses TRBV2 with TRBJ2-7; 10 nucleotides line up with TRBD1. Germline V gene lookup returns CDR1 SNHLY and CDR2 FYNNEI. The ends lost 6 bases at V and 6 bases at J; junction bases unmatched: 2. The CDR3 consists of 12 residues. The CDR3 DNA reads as TGTGCCAGCAGGGGGGACAGGGGCGAGCAGTACTTC. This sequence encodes CASRGDRGEQYF.

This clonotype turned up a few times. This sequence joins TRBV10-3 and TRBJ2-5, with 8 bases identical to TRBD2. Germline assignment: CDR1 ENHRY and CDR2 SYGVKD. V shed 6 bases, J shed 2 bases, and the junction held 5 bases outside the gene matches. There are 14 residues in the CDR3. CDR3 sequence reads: CAISPGGDQETQYF. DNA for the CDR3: TGTGCCATCAGCCCCGGGGGGGATCAAGAGACCCAGTACTTC.

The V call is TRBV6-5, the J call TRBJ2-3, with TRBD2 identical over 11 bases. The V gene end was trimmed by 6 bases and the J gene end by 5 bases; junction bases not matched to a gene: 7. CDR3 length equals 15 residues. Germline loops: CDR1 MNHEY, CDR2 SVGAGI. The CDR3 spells CASRLLAGVVDTQYF. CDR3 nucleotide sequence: TGTGCCAGCAGATTACTAGCGGGAGTCGTAGATACGCAGTATTTT.

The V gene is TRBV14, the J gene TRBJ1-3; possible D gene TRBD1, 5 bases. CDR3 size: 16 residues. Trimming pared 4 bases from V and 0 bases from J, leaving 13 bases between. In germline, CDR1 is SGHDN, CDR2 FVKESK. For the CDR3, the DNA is TGTGCCAGCAGCCGGGACCGACTTTTCTCTGGAAACACCATATATTTT. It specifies CASSRDRLFSGNTIYF.

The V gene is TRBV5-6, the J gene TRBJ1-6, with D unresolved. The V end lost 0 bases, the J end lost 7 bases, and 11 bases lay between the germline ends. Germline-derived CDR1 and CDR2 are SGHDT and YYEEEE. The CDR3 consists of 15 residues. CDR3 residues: CASSLARFRNSPLHF. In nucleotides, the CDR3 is TGTGCCAGCAGCTTGGCCCGTTTTCGAAATTCACCCCTCCACTTT.

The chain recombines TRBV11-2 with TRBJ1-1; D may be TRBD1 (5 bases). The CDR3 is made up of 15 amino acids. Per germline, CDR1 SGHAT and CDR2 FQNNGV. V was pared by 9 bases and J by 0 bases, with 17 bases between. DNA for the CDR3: TGTGCCAGGAGACCCGGGACGGTTATGAACACTGAAGCTTTCTTT. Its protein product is CARRPGTVMNTEAFF.

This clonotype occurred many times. CDR3 protein: CASSLIPGRGTEAFF. The CDR3 DNA reads as TGTGCCAGCAGTTTAATTCCGGGGAGGGGCACTGAAGCTTTCTTT. V usage is TRBV27 and J usage is TRBJ1-1; D is perhaps TRBD1 (5 bases). This CDR3 has 15 amino acids. CDR1 MNHEY and CDR2 SMNVEV come from the germline V gene (reference sequence). V lost 2 bases, J lost 4 bases, and 14 bases lay in between.

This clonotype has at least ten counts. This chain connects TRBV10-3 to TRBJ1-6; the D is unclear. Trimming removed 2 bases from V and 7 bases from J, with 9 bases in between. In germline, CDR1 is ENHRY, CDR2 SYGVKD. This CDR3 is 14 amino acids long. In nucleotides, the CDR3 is TGTGCCATCAGTGAGGTGGCGCGGAATTCACCCCTCCACTTT. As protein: CAISEVARNSPLHF.